Sequencing of this T cell receptor (beta chain) was carried out in a study of T cell changes during pregnancy in multiple sclerosis. This table comes from immunoSEQ multiplex PCR, and its TCRdb copy is limited to in-frame clones, with some not included. This sample yields around 77,000 clones, of which roughly 91% are seen a single time; around 0.7% belongs to the top ten. The material sequenced was peripheral blood, taken in the third trimester of pregnancy. The receptor comes from a female donor in good health, enrolled as a control in a pregnancy study.

CDR3 sequence reads: CASSLRLAGGADTQYF. Here the CDR3 DNA reads TGTGCCAGCTCACTCCGCCTAGCGGGGGGGGCAGATACGCAGTATTTT. The chain couples TRBV18 to TRBJ2-3, with TRBD2 identical over 12 bases. This CDR3 comprises 16 residues. V shed 4 bases, J shed 4 bases, and the junction held 6 bases outside the gene matches. Looked up from germline, CDR1 is KGHSH and CDR2 is LQKENI.